This T cell receptor beta chain was recorded in a study of T-cell memory formation after mild COVID-19. TCRdb re-derived calls from the 5' RACE reads in MiXCR, one entry per CDR3 protein. Among under 250,000 distinct CDR3 sequences listed, around 25% were seen once. The sequence came from an adult woman who had mild COVID-19 (a few samples of this study predate the infection). Cell type and time point are not known. The sequenced material came from PBMCs or a T cell subset sorted from them (not recorded which).

This CDR3 is CASSQVGDIQYF. In DNA, the CDR3 is TGCGCCAGCAGCCAAGTCGGGGACATTCAGTACTTC. The chain carries TRBV4-1 and TRBJ2-4; tentative D call: TRBD2 (5 bases). Germline values: CDR1 MGHRA, CDR2 YSYEKL. V was cut by 1 base and J by 8 bases, with 6 bases left in between. The CDR3 runs 12 residues.